This TCR beta chain stems from a study of shared clonotypes between healthy human individuals. The study's findings and limits: Donor scarcity curtailed the genetic and exposure-history diversity represented herein. With four donors compared, approximately 5.5% of naive CD4 clonotypes were shared.

Comments on this clone: Antigen: not known.

Profiled with immunoSEQ multiplex PCR; TCRdb holds only in-frame clones, not every one. This table has hundreds of thousands of clones, about three quarters appearing once. This CDR3 region has 15 residues. The germline CDR1 and CDR2 sequences are SGDLS and YYNGEE. The V segment lost 4 bases and the J segment 2 bases; nucleotides outside the gene matches: 9. Sequencing was performed on memory CD4+ T cells sorted from blood. Documented subset: CD45RA-negative fraction. This chain uses TRBV9 with TRBJ2-7; the match to TRBD1 covers 7 bases. The source is a woman between 25 and 40 years old in good health. In nucleotides, the CDR3 is TGTGCCAGCAGCCCCGCCACCGGGACAGCCTACGAGCAGTACTTC. Translating it yields CASSPATGTAYEQYF.